This paragraph covers one T cell receptor beta chain sequence. The antigen is not known. The data were taken from a study of blood T cells in healthy people across ages. A second PCR of about 7 to 12 cycles used a sample-barcoded 5' primer and a J-beta primer mix. TCRdb redid the calling of the 5' RACE reads with MiXCR, one entry per CDR3 protein. The table records 2 million or so distinct CDR3 sequences, less than 50% of them present only once. V was trimmed by 0 bases and J by 4 bases, leaving 15 bases between them. The length of the CDR3 is 16 residues. Germline V lookup: CDR1 SGHRS, CDR2 YFSETQ. The study's findings and limits: Donor CMV infection status was unknown, possibly confounding age-related changes in expanded clonotypes.

This clonotype was sampled from a woman aged 35 to 49 in good health. The chain is built from TRBV5-1 and TRBJ2-3; TRBD2 is a possible D gene (6 bases). Material for sequencing was blood. The DNA of the CDR3 is TGCGCCAGCAGCTTGGGCGGTGGAGGAGGGGCAGATACGCAGTATTTT. It specifies CASSLGGGGGADTQYF. The full variable domain, with the rest looked up from reference TRBV5-1 and TRBJ2-3, is KAGVTQTPRYLIKTRGQQVTLSCSPISGHRSVSWYQQTPGQGLQFLFEYFSETQRNKGNFPGRFSGRQFSNSRSEMNVSTLELGDSALYLCASSLGGGGGADTQYFGPGTRLTVL.